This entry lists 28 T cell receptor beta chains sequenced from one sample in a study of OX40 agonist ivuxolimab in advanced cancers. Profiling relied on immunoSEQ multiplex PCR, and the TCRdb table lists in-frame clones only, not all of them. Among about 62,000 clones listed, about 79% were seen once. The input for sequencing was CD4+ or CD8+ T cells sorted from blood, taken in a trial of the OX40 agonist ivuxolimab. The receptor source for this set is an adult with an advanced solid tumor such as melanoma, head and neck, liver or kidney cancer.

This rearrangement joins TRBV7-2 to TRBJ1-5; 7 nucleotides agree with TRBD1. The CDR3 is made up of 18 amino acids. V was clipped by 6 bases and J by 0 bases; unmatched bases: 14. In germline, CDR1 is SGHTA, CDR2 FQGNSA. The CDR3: CASRALDRRGDSNQPQHF. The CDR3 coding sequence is TGTGCCAGCAGAGCACTGGACAGGAGAGGGGATAGCAATCAGCCCCAGCATTTT.

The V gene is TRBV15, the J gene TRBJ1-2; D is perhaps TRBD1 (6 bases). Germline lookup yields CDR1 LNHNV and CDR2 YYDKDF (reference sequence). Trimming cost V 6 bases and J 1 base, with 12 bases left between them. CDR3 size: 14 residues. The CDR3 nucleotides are TGTGCCACCAGGGGCGAGGACAGTAACTATGGCTACACCTTC. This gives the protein CATRGEDSNYGYTF.

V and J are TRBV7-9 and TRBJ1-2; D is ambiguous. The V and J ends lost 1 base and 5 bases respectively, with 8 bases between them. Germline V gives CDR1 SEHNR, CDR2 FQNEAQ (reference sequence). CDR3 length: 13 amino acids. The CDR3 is CASSLGGTYGYTF. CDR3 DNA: TGTGCCAGCAGCTTAGGAGGAACTTATGGCTACACCTTC.

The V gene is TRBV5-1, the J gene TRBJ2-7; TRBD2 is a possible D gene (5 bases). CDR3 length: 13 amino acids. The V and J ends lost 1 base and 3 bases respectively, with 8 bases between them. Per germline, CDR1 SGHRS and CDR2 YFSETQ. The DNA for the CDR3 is TGCGCCAGCAGCTTGAACCGGGACTACGAGCAGTACTTC. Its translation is CASSLNRDYEQYF.

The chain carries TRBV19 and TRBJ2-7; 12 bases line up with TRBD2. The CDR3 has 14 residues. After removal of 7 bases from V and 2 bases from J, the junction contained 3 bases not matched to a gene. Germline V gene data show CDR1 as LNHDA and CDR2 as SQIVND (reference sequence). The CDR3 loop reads CASTRTSGTYEQYF. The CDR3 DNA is TGTGCCAGTACGCGGACTAGCGGGACCTACGAGCAGTACTTC.

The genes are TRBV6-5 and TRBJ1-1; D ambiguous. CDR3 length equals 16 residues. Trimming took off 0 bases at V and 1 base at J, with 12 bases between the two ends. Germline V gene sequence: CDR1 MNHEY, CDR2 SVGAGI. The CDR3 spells CASSYSTPPTNTEAFF. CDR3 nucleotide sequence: TGTGCCAGCAGTTACTCGACGCCGCCGACGAACACTGAAGCTTTCTTT.

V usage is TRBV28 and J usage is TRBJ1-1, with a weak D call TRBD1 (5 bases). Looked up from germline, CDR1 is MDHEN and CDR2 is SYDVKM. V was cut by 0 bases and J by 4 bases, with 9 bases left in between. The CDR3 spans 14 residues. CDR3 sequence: CASSLWGRGTEAFF. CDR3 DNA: TGTGCCAGCAGTTTATGGGGACGGGGCACTGAAGCTTTCTTT.

CDR3 loop: CASTPGQGSPYSNQPQHF. The CDR3 nucleotides read TGTGCCAGTACCCCGGGACAGGGCAGCCCGTATAGCAATCAGCCCCAGCATTTT. V is TRBV19 and J is TRBJ1-5, with 9 positions matching TRBD1. Looked up from germline, CDR1 is LNHDA and CDR2 is SQIVND (reference sequence). Germline trimming cut 7 bases from V and 0 bases from J; bases unmatched to any gene: 13. This CDR3 contains 18 residues.

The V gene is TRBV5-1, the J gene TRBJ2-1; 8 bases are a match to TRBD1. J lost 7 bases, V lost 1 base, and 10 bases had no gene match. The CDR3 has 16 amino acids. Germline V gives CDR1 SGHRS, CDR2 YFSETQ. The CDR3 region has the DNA TGCGCCAGCAGCTTGTCGGGCAGGGGGCGTGTAAATGAGCAGTTCTTC. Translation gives CASSLSGRGRVNEQFF.

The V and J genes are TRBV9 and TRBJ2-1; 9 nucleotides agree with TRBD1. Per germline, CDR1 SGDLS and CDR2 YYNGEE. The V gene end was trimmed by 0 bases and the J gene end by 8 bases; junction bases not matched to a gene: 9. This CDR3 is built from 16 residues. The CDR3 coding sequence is TGTGCCAGCAGCGTAGGGGTACAGGGGGCGCGGGATGAGCAGTTCTTC. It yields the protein CASSVGVQGARDEQFF.

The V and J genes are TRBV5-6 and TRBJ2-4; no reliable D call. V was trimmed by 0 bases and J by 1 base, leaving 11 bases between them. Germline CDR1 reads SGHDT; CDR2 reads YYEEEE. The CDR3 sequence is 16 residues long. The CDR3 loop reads CASSLASTSAKNIQYF. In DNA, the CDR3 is TGTGCCAGCAGCTTGGCTTCGACCAGTGCCAAAAACATTCAGTACTTC.

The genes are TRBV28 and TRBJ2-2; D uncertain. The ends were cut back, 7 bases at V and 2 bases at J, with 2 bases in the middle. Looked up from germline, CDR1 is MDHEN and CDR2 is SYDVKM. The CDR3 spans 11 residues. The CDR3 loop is CASTNTGELFF. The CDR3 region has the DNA TGTGCCAGCACCAACACCGGGGAGCTGTTTTTT.

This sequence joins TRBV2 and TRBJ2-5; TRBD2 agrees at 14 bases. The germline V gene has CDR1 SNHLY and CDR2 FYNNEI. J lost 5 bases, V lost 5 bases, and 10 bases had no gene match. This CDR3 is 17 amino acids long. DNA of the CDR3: TGTGCCAGCAGTAAACGGACTAGCGGGGGGCCGGGGGAGACCCAGTACTTC. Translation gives CASSKRTSGGPGETQYF.

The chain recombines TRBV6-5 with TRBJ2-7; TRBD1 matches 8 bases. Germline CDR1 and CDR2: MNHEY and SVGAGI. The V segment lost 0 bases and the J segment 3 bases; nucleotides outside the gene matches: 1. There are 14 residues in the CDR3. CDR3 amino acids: CASSYSDRGYEQYF. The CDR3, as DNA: TGTGCCAGCAGTTACTCCGACAGGGGCTACGAGCAGTACTTC.

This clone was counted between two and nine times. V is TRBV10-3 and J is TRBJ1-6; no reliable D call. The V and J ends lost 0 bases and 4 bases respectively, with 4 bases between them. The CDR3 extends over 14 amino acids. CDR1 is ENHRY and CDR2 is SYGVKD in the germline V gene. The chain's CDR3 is CAISESGYNSPLHF. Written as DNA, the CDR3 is TGTGCCATCAGTGAGTCGGGTTATAATTCACCCCTCCACTTT.

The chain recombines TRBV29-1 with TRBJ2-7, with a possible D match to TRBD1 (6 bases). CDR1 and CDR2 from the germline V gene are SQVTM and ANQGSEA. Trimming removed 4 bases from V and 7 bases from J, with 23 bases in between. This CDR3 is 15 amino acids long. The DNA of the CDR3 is TGCAGCGTTGTTTCCGCTTACAGGGTGAATGAGGAGCAGTACTTC. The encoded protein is CSVVSAYRVNEEQYF.

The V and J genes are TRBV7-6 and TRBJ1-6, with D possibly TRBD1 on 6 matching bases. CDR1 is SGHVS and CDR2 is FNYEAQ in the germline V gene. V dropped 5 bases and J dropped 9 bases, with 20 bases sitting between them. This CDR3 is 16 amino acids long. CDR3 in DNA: TGTGCCAGCAGCGAAACAACAGGGACCCTACCTTCACCCCTCCACTTT. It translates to CASSETTGTLPSPLHF. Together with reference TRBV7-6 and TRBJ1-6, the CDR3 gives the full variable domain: GAGVSQSPRYKVTKRGQDVALRCDPISGHVSLYWYRQALGQGPEFLTYFNYEAQQDKSGLPNDRFSAERPEGSISTLTIQRTEQRDSAMYRCASSETTGTLPSPLHFGNGTRLTVT.

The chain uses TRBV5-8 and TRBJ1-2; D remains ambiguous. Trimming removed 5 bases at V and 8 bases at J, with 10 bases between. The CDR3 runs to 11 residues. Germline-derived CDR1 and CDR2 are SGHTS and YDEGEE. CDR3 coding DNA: TGTGCCAGCAGTTTAACCGGCGGCTACACCTTC. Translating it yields CASSLTGGYTF.

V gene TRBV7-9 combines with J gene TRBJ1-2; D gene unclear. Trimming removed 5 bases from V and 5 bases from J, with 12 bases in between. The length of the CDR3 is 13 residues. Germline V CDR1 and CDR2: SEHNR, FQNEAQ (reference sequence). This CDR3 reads CASSPDQVYGYTF. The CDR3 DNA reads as TGTGCCAGCAGCCCAGATCAGGTGTATGGCTACACCTTC.

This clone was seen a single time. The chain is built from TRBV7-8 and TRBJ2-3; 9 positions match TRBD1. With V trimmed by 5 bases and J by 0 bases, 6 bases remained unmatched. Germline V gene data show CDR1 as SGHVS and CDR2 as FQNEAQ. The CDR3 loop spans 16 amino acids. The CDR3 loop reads CASSGGTGPSTDTQYF. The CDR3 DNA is TGTGCCAGCAGCGGAGGGACAGGGCCTAGCACAGATACGCAGTATTTT.

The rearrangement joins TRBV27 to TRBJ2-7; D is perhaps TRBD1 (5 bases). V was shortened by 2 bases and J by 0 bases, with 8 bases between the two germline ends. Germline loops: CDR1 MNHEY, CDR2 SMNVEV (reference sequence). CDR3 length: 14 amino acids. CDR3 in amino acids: CASSLTTASYEQYF. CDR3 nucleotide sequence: TGTGCCAGCAGTTTAACGACAGCCTCCTACGAGCAGTACTTC.

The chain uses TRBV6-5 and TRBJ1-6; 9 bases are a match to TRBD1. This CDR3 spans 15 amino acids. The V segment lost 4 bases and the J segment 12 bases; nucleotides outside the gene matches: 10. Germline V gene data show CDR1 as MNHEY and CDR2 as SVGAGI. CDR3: CASSLSGQGSQPLHF. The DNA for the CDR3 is TGTGCCAGCAGTTTATCGGGACAGGGTTCTCAACCCCTCCACTTT.

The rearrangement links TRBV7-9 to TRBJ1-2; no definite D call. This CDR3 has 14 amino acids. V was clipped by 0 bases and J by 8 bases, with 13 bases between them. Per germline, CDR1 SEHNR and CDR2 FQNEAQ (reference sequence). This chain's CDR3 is CASSLARASGGYTF. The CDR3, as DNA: TGTGCCAGCAGCTTAGCGAGGGCCAGCGGAGGCTACACCTTC.

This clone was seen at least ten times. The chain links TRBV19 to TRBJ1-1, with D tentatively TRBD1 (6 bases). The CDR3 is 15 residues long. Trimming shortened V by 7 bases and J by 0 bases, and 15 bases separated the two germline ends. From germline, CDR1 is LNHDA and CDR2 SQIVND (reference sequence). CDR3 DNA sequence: TGTGCCAGTACCCCCAGAGGACAGTTGAACACTGAAGCTTTCTTT. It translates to CASTPRGQLNTEAFF.

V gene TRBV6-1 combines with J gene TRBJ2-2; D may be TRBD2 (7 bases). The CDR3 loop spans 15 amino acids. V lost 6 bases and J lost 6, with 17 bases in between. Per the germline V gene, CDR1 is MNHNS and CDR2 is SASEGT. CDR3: CASSKWREGAGELFF. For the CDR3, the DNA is TGTGCCAGCAGCAAGTGGAGGGAGGGGGCCGGGGAGCTGTTTTTT.

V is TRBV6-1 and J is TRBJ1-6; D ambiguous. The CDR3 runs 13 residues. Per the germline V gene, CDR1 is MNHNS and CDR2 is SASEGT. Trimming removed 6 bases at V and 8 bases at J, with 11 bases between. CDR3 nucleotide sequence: TGTGCCAGCAGACTCTCCCCAGATTCACCCCTCCACTTT. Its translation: CASRLSPDSPLHF.

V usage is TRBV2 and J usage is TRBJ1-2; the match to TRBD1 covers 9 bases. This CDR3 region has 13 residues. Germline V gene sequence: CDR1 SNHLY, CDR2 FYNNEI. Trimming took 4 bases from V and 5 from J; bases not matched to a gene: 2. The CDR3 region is CASSGDRGYGYTF. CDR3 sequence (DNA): TGTGCCAGCAGTGGAGACAGGGGGTATGGCTACACCTTC. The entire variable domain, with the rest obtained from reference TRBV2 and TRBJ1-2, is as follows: EPEVTQTPSHQVTQMGQEVILRCVPISNHLYFYWYRQILGQKVEFLVSFYNNEISEKSEIFDDQFSVERPDGSNFTLKIRSTKLEDSAMYFCASSGDRGYGYTFGSGTRLTVV.

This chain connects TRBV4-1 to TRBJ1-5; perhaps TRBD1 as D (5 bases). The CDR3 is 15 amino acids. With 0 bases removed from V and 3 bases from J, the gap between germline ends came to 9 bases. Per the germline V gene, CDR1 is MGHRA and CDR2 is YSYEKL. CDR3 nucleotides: TGCGCCAGCAGCCAAGATGGTGGGGCCAATCAGCCCCAGCATTTT. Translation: CASSQDGGANQPQHF.